The T cell receptor (beta chain) under discussion was sequenced for a study of T cells expressing NK-cell markers. TCRdb re-called the 5' RACE reads, yielding one record per CDR3 amino acid sequence without DNA. Found here are 250,000 or so distinct CDR3 sequences; the top ten clones hold roughly 4.2%. The TCR was taken from a woman aged 18 to 75 in good health. The sequenced material came from blood T cells: a sorted CD56 or NKG2C T cell subset, CD4+ or CD8+ T cells, or bulk PBMC T cells (not recorded which).

The CDR3 region is CASSLYAGNTIYF. The chain couples TRBV5-1 to TRBJ1-3. CDR3 length: 13 amino acids. Germline loops: CDR1 SGHRS, CDR2 YFSETQ.